These 29 T cell receptor beta chains were all obtained from the same sample, sequenced in a study of shared clonotypes between healthy human individuals. The table came from immunoSEQ multiplex PCR; TCRdb's copy has only in-frame clones and leaves some out. The sample yields nearly 600,000 clones, around 95% seen once. As defined, naive CD8 cells were CD45RO-negative and positively selected for CCR7, with terminally differentiated effector memory CD45RA+ cells excluded. Sequenced sample: naive CD8+ T cells sorted from blood. The receptors shown here come from a woman aged 25-40 years in good health.

The chain combines TRBV6-1 with TRBJ2-7; possible D gene TRBD1, 6 bases. There are 13 residues in the CDR3. The V end lost 5 bases, the J end lost 4 bases, and 12 bases lay between the germline ends. Germline loops: CDR1 MNHNS, CDR2 SASEGT. CDR3 in amino acids: CASSSTDSYEQYF. The DNA of the CDR3 is TGTGCCAGCAGTTCCACGGACAGTTACGAGCAGTACTTC.

V and J are TRBV28 and TRBJ1-1; TRBD1 aligns across 8 bases. CDR1 and CDR2 (germline): MDHEN, SYDVKM. This CDR3 spans 14 amino acids. Losses at the gene ends were 6 bases for V and 4 bases for J; bases not matched to a gene: 7. This CDR3 reads CASRPGGGGTEAFF. The CDR3 DNA reads TGTGCCAGCAGACCAGGGGGCGGTGGCACTGAAGCTTTCTTT.

This clone showed up just once. The CDR3 spells CASALTGGPSYEQYF. The DNA of the CDR3 is TGTGCCAGCGCCCTTACAGGGGGGCCATCCTACGAGCAGTACTTC. The chain joins TRBV14 to TRBJ2-7, with 8 bases fitting TRBD1. V trimming: 8 bases; J trimming: 1 base; junction bases outside the gene matches: 10. The germline V gene has CDR1 SGHDN and CDR2 FVKESK. The CDR3 loop spans 15 amino acids.

The chain carries TRBV4-2 and TRBJ2-2; D possibly corresponds to TRBD2 (6 bases). This CDR3 spans 17 amino acids. CDR1 is LGHNA, CDR2 YNFKEQ, per germline. V lost 6 bases and J 1 base, leaving 18 bases between the germline ends. The CDR3 nucleotides read TGTGCCAGCAGAAGACGGGACTTGGGGAGGAACACCGGGGAGCTGTTTTTT. Its translation is CASRRRDLGRNTGELFF.

The genes are TRBV7-9 and TRBJ2-5; 8 nucleotides match TRBD2. This CDR3 comprises 15 residues. V trimming: 1 base; J trimming: 5 bases; junction bases outside the gene matches: 6. Germline assignment: CDR1 SEHNR and CDR2 FQNEAQ (reference sequence). CDR3 coding DNA: TGTGCCAGCAGCTTAGGACCGGGACTAGTGGAGACCCAGTACTTC. It yields the protein CASSLGPGLVETQYF.

The genes are TRBV5-1 and TRBJ1-1; possibly TRBD1 for D (5 bases). The CDR3 totals 14 residues. The germline V gene encodes CDR1 SGHRS and CDR2 YFSETQ. V gave up 2 bases and J gave up 3 bases, with 11 bases separating them. CDR3 amino acids: CASSFGGGDTEAFF. The CDR3 coding sequence is TGCGCCAGCAGCTTCGGGGGAGGAGACACTGAAGCTTTCTTT.

The CDR3 spells CASSQTGQLATNEKLFF. CDR3 nucleotides: TGCGCCAGCAGCCAAACGGGACAGTTAGCAACTAATGAAAAACTGTTTTTT. The genes are TRBV4-1 and TRBJ1-4, with 7 bases matching TRBD1. The CDR3 length is 17 residues. V was pared by 2 bases and J by 0 bases, with 6 bases of the junction left unmatched. CDR1 and CDR2 (germline): MGHRA, YSYEKL.

This chain uses TRBV19 with TRBJ2-2, with D perhaps TRBD1 (5 bases). CDR1 and CDR2 from the germline V gene are LNHDA and SQIVND (reference sequence). CDR3 length: 12 residues. Trimming pared 5 bases from V and 11 bases from J, leaving 12 bases between. CDR3 bases: TGTGCCAGTAGTCTAACAGGCGGTGAGCTGTTTTTT. It specifies CASSLTGGELFF.

This clone was recorded once. The rearrangement links TRBV11-2 to TRBJ1-6; the D is unclear. Per the germline V gene, CDR1 is SGHAT and CDR2 is FQNNGV. The V end was cut by 0 bases, the J end by 9 bases, with 15 bases between. CDR3 size: 16 residues. CDR3 bases: TGTGCCAGCAGCTTAGATCTCGGGATTATAAGTTCACCCCTCCACTTT. Its protein product is CASSLDLGIISSPLHF. The full variable domain, in which reference TRBV11-2 and TRBJ1-6 provide the parts outside the CDR3, is EAGVAQSPRYKIIEKRQSVAFWCNPISGHATLYWYQQILGQGPKLLIQFQNNGVVDDSQLPKDRFSAERLKGVDSTLKIQPAKLEDSAVYLCASSLDLGIISSPLHFGNGTRLTVT.

The V gene is TRBV28, the J gene TRBJ2-1; D remains unclear. The CDR3 covers 13 residues. Germline V gives CDR1 MDHEN, CDR2 SYDVKM. V was cut by 7 bases and J by 10 bases, with 17 bases left in between. The CDR3 is CASTPRPPMEQFF. In DNA, the CDR3 is TGTGCCAGCACCCCCCGCCCTCCTATGGAGCAGTTCTTC.

Notes on this clone: Other nucleotide sequences in the sample specify the same CDR3. The chain links TRBV5-4 to TRBJ2-1; D ambiguous. V gave up 3 bases and J gave up 7 bases, with 5 bases separating them. The CDR3 extends over 11 amino acids. Germline V gives CDR1 SGHNT, CDR2 YYREEE (reference sequence). The CDR3 DNA follows: TGTGCCAGCAGCTCCCTAAATGAGCAGTTCTTC. It encodes CASSSLNEQFF.

This rearrangement joins TRBV11-2 to TRBJ1-1, with no clear D. The CDR3 has 12 amino acids. The germline V gene encodes CDR1 SGHAT and CDR2 FQNNGV. The ends were cut back, 0 bases at V and 8 bases at J, with 7 bases in the middle. CDR3 protein: CASSLDLPEAFF. The CDR3 bases are TGTGCCAGCAGCTTAGATCTTCCGGAAGCTTTCTTT.

The chain carries TRBV27 and TRBJ2-1; tentatively, D is TRBD2 (5 bases). CDR1 and CDR2 (germline): MNHEY, SMNVEV (reference sequence). The germline V and J ends were trimmed by 3 bases and 2 bases, with 14 bases remaining between them. This CDR3 region has 16 residues. The DNA for the CDR3 is TGTGCCAGCAGTTTGGCCGGGATGGTAGCCTACAATGAGCAGTTCTTC. Translation: CASSLAGMVAYNEQFF.

The rearrangement uses TRBV5-6 and TRBJ1-1; 8 bases line up with TRBD1. Trimming cost V 4 bases and J 8 bases; bases outside gene matches: 7. Germline CDR1 and CDR2: SGHDT and YYEEEE. CDR3 length: 13 amino acids. The chain's CDR3 is CASSLTGDSEAFF. The DNA for the CDR3 is TGTGCCAGCAGCCTGACAGGGGATTCGGAAGCTTTCTTT.

The chain recombines TRBV28 with TRBJ2-2; 9 bases map to TRBD1. This CDR3 has 17 residues. Germline CDR1 and CDR2: MDHEN and SYDVKM. The junction had 12 bases not matched to a gene; V was cut back by 6 bases and J by 4 bases. For the CDR3, the DNA is TGTGCCAGCAGAATTACAGGGGGCTTAATGGGCACCGGGGAGCTGTTTTTT. It yields the protein CASRITGGLMGTGELFF.

This chain connects TRBV27 to TRBJ2-1, with 7 nucleotides matching TRBD1. V lost 2 bases to trimming and J lost 4 bases; unmatched junction nucleotides: 2. This CDR3 is 14 amino acids long. Germline V CDR1 and CDR2: MNHEY, SMNVEV (reference sequence). The CDR3 DNA reads as TGTGCCAGCAGTTTAGGGGACAGTTACAATGAGCAGTTCTTC. Protein sequence: CASSLGDSYNEQFF.

The chain recombines TRBV7-3 with TRBJ2-1; 11 bases align to TRBD2. J gave up 6 bases and V 5 bases, and 6 bases lay outside the gene matches. The CDR3 has 15 residues. Germline CDR1 is SGHTA and CDR2 is FQGTGA. CDR3 DNA sequence: TGTGCCAGCAGCCGAGGACTAGCGGGTCCCAATGAGCAGTTCTTC. Amino acids: CASSRGLAGPNEQFF.

The chain recombines TRBV28 with TRBJ2-3; 10 nucleotides line up with TRBD1. Germline CDR1 is MDHEN and CDR2 is SYDVKM. The trim removed 6 bases at V and 5 bases at J, leaving 8 bases unmatched. CDR3 length: 15 amino acids. CDR3 in DNA: TGTGCCAGCAGCTCAGACAGGGGGCCTGTAGATACGCAGTATTTT. Its translation is CASSSDRGPVDTQYF.

The rearrangement uses TRBV27 and TRBJ2-7, with 13 bases fitting TRBD2. The junction had 6 bases not matched to a gene; V was cut back by 3 bases and J by 7 bases. The CDR3 length is 15 residues. Germline values: CDR1 MNHEY, CDR2 SMNVEV (reference sequence). Here the CDR3 DNA reads TGTGCCAGCAGTTTCGGGACTAGCGGGGCCATGGAGCAGTACTTC. This translates into CASSFGTSGAMEQYF.

V gene TRBV19 combines with J gene TRBJ1-1; 10 bases agree with TRBD1. The CDR3 runs to 15 residues. The V gene's germline CDR1 is LNHDA and CDR2 SQIVND (reference sequence). The V and J ends lost 6 bases and 4 bases, in that order; junction bases with no gene match: 8. The CDR3 bases are TGTGCCAGTAGCCGCTCCGGGACAGGGGTCACTGAAGCTTTCTTT. This translates into CASSRSGTGVTEAFF.

The gene calls are TRBV27 and TRBJ2-7, with TRBD2 as a possible D gene (6 bases). Between the trimmed V and J ends, which lost 3 bases and 6 bases, there was a span of 9 bases. CDR1 is MNHEY, CDR2 SMNVEV, per germline (reference sequence). The CDR3 consists of 12 residues. The CDR3 reads CASSFRGTEQYF. CDR3 coding DNA: TGTGCCAGCAGTTTCCGGGGGACCGAGCAGTACTTC.

V and J are TRBV2 and TRBJ2-7, with a tentative D call TRBD1 (5 bases). Germline CDR1 reads SNHLY; CDR2 reads FYNNEI. Trimming stripped 5 bases from V and 5 bases from J, with 19 bases between. The CDR3 is made up of 15 amino acids. CDR3 in DNA: TGTGCCAGCAGTTACGCTCAAGGGGCGTCCAACGAGCAGTACTTC. Translating it yields CASSYAQGASNEQYF.

The CDR3 DNA reads as TGTGCCAGCAGACATAGTGGGAGTAAGTCCTACAATGAGCAGTTCTTC. It is translated as CASRHSGSKSYNEQFF. This chain links TRBV11-2 with TRBJ2-1, with D perhaps TRBD2 (5 bases). The germline V and J ends were trimmed by 6 bases and 1 base, with 16 bases remaining between them. There are 16 residues in the CDR3. Germline-derived CDR1 and CDR2 are SGHAT and FQNNGV.

The chain links TRBV7-8 to TRBJ2-1; D may match TRBD1 or TRBD2 (6 bases each). V was cut by 5 bases and J by 0 bases, with 17 bases left in between. Germline V lookup: CDR1 SGHVS, CDR2 FQNEAQ. CDR3 length: 17 amino acids. CDR3 region: CASSPGGVTSSYNEQFF. CDR3 in DNA: TGTGCCAGCAGCCCCGGGGGCGTGACAAGCTCCTACAATGAGCAGTTCTTC.

The genes are TRBV13 and TRBJ2-1, with TRBD2 matching over 8 bases. J was trimmed by 7 bases and V by 1 base; bases with no gene match: 6. The germline gives CDR1 PRHDT, CDR2 FYEKMQ (reference sequence). The CDR3 contains 15 residues. The CDR3 DNA reads TGTGCCAGCAGCTTAGTTGGACTAGCCAGAAATGAGCAGTTCTTC. It specifies CASSLVGLARNEQFF.

The V and J genes are TRBV11-2 and TRBJ2-3, with D possibly matching TRBD1 (6 bases). CDR1 is SGHAT and CDR2 is FQNNGV in the germline V gene. The CDR3 is 17 residues long. Trimming removed 0 bases at V and 2 bases at J, with 15 bases between. The CDR3 DNA reads as TGTGCCAGCAGCTTAGATCGGGGCAGGGGTACCACAGATACGCAGTATTTT. Translated: CASSLDRGRGTTDTQYF.

About this clone itself: The sample contains more than one DNA sequence encoding this CDR3. The chain links TRBV27 to TRBJ2-7; 13 bases map to TRBD2. The CDR3 loop spans 16 amino acids. V was pared by 5 bases and J by 5 bases, with 9 bases of the junction left unmatched. Germline CDR1 MNHEY, CDR2 SMNVEV (reference sequence). The CDR3 sequence: CASSPILAGGPHEQYF. CDR3 nucleotides: TGTGCCAGCAGTCCAATACTAGCGGGAGGGCCGCACGAGCAGTACTTC.

The V gene is TRBV2, the J gene TRBJ2-1, with 8 bases fitting TRBD2. Germline loops: CDR1 SNHLY, CDR2 FYNNEI. V dropped 9 bases and J dropped 7; count of bases not matched to a gene: 8. The CDR3 runs to 13 residues. CDR3 sequence: CASSDGRGNEQFF. The CDR3 nucleotides read TGTGCCAGTAGCGACGGGAGGGGGAATGAGCAGTTCTTC.

V and J are TRBV2 and TRBJ2-3; 14 bases line up with TRBD2. CDR1 and CDR2 (germline): SNHLY, FYNNEI. This CDR3 has 15 residues. The V and J ends lost 6 bases and 4 bases, in that order; junction bases with no gene match: 3. CDR3 sequence reads: CASRETSGRADTQYF. The DNA of the CDR3 is TGTGCCAGCAGAGAGACTAGCGGGAGGGCAGATACGCAGTATTTT.